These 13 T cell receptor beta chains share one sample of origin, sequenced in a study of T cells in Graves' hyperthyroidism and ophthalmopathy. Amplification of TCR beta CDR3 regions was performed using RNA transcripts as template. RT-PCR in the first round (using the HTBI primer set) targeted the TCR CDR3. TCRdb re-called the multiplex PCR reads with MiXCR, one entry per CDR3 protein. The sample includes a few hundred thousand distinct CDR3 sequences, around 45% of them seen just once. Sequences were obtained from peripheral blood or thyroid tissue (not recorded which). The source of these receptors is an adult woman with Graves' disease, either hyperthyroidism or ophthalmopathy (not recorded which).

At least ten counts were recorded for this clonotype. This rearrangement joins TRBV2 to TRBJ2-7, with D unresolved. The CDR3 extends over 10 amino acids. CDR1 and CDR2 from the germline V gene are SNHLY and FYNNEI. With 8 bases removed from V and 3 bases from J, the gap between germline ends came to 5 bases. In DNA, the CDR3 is TGTGCCAGCGCGGACTACGAGCAGTACTTC. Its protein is CASADYEQYF. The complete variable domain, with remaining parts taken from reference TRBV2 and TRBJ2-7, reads EPEVTQTPSHQVTQMGQEVILRCVPISNHLYFYWYRQILGQKVEFLVSFYNNEISEKSEIFDDQFSVERPDGSNFTLKIRSTKLEDSAMYFCASADYEQYFGPGTRLTVT.

The CDR3: CASSLAFSLRETQYF. In DNA, the CDR3 is TGTGCCAGCAGCTTAGCGTTTAGCCTCCGAGAGACCCAGTACTTC. The chain is built from TRBV7-2 and TRBJ2-5; D is ambiguous. The V and J ends lost 0 bases and 4 bases respectively, with 12 bases between them. Germline V CDR1 and CDR2: SGHTA, FQGNSA. The CDR3 runs to 15 residues.

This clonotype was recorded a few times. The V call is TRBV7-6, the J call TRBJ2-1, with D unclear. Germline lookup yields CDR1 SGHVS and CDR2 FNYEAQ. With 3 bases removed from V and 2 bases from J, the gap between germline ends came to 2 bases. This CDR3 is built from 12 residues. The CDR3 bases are TGTGCCAGCAGCTTCCCCTACAATGAGCAGTTCTTC. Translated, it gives CASSFPYNEQFF.

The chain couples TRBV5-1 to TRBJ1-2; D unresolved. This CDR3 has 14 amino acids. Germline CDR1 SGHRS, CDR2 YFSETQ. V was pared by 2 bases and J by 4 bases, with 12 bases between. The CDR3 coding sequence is TGCGCCAGCAGCTTTGACCCGGAGAGCTATGGCTACACCTTC. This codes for CASSFDPESYGYTF.

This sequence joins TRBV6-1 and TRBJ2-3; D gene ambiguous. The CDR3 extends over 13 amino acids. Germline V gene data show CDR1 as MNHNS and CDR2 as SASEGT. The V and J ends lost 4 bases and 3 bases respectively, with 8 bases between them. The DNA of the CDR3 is TGTGCCAGCAGTGGGAGCGAGACAGATACGCAGTATTTT. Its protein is CASSGSETDTQYF.

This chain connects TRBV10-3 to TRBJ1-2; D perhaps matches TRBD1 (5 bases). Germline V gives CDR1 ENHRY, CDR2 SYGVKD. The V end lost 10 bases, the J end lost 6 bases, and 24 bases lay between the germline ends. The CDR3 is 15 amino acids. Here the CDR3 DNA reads TGTGCCACTCAAGAGTCGGGACTGGGAGGTCATGGCTACACCTTC. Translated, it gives CATQESGLGGHGYTF.

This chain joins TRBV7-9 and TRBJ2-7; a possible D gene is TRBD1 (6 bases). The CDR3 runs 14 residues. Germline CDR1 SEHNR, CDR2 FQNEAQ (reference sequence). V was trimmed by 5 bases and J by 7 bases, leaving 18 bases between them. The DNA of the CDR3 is TGTGCCAGCAGCCGCCCGGGACACGATTCGGAGCAGTACTTC. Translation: CASSRPGHDSEQYF.

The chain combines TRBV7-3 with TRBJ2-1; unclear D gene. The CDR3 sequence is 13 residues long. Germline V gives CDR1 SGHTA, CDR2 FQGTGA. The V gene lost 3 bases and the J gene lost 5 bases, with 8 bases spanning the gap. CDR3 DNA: TGTGCCAGCAGCTTCAGGATACACAATGAGCAGTTCTTC. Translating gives CASSFRIHNEQFF.

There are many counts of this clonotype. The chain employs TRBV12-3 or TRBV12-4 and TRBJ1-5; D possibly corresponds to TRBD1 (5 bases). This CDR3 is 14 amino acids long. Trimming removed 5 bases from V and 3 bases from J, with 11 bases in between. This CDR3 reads CASSQRQLNQPQHF. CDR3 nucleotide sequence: TGTGCCAGCAGTCAACGACAGCTCAATCAGCCCCAGCATTTT.

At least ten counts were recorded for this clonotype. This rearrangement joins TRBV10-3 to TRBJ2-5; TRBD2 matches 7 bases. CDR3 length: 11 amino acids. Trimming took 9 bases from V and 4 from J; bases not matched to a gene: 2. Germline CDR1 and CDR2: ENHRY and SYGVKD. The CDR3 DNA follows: TGTGCCATAGGGAGGGGAGAGACCCAGTACTTC. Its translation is CAIGRGETQYF.

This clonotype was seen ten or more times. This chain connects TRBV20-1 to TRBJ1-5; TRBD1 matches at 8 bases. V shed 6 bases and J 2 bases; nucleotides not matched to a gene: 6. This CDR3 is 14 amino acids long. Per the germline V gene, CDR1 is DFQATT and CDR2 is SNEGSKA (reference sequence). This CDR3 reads CSARDRLGNQPQHF. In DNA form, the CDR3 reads TGCAGTGCCCGGGACAGGCTGGGCAATCAGCCCCAGCATTTT.

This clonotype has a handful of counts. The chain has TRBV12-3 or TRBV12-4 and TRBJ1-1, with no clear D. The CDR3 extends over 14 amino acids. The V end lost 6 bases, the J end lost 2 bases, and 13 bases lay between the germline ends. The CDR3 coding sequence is TGTGCCAGCAGGCCCGGACTGGGAAACACTGAAGCTTTCTTT. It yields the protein CASRPGLGNTEAFF.

The DNA for the CDR3 is TGTGCCAGCAGCTCATCTGGGTACGAGCAGTACTTC. Translated: CASSSSGYEQYF. V and J are TRBV7-8 and TRBJ2-7; D is ambiguous. Per germline, CDR1 SGHVS and CDR2 FQNEAQ. Trimming took off 4 bases at V and 4 bases at J, with 8 bases between the two ends. CDR3 length equals 12 residues.